This TCR beta chain originates from a study of blood T cells in healthy people across ages. The CDR3 length is 14 residues. The V end lost 5 bases, the J end lost 5 bases, and 15 bases lay between the germline ends. Germline lookup yields CDR1 SEHNR and CDR2 FQNEAQ (reference sequence). For the second PCR, which ran for roughly 6 to 12 cycles, a sample-barcoded 5' primer and a J-beta primer mix were used. TCRdb redid the calling of the 5' RACE reads with MiXCR, one entry per CDR3 protein. The sample has about 1.7 million distinct CDR3 sequences, roughly 28% seen once; the top ten hold 7.7%. The amount of total RNA extracted per sample was at least 5 micrograms.

Sequencing used blood. The receptor's source is a woman aged 25 to 39 in good health. The rearrangement joins TRBV7-9 to TRBJ1-2; D gene uncertain. CDR3 protein: CASSPEGGRYGYTF. The CDR3 bases are TGTGCCAGCAGCCCAGAGGGCGGGCGATATGGCTACACCTTC.